The clone carrying this T cell receptor (beta chain) was seen only a few times. Then a second PCR, running roughly 7 to 12 cycles, was carried out with a sample-barcoded 5' primer and a J-beta primer mix. TCRdb reprocessed the 5' RACE reads with MiXCR, giving one entry per CDR3 protein. Here the sample spans around 1,000,000 distinct CDR3 sequences, more than 30% being singletons. V was cut by 6 bases and J by 8 bases, with 16 bases left in between. The length of the CDR3 is 13 residues. Germline V gene sequence: CDR1 SNHLY, CDR2 FYNNEI. These data are taken from a study of blood T cells in healthy people across ages.

The chain carries TRBV2 and TRBJ1-2; D is unresolved. The source of this sequence is a man younger than 30 in good health. Material for sequencing was blood. This CDR3 reads CASSALTDVGYTF. CDR3 nucleotide sequence: TGTGCCAGCAGCGCCTTGACGGACGTGGGCTACACCTTC.